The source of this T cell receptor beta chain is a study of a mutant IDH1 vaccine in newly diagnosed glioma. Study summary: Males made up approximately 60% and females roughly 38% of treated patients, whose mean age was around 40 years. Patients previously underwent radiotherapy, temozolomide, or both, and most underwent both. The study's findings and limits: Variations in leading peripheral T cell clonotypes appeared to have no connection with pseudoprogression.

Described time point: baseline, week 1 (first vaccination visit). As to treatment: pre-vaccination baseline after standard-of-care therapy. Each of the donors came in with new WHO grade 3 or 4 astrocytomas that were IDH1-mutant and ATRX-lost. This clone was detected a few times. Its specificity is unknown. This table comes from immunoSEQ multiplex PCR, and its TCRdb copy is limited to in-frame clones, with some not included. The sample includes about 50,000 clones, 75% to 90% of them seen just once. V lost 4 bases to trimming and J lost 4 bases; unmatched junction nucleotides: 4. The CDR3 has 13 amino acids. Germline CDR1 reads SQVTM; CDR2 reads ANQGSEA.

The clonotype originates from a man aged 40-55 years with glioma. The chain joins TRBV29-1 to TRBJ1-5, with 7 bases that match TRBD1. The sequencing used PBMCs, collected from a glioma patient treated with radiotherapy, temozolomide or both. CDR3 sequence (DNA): TGCAGCGTTGCAGGGACAGCAAATCAGCCCCAGCATTTT. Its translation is CSVAGTANQPQHF.